The present TCR beta chain was sequenced within a study of blood T cell repertoires in COVID-19. Study background: Researchers got acute and convalescent COVID-19 samples from the United States, Italy and Spain. PBMCs, B-cell-depleted T cells, or T cells provided the cDNA or gDNA that made up the material.

In the original analysis: Reference gene primer amplification yielded estimated nucleated cell counts. Assay: immunoSEQ multiplex PCR; the TCRdb copy retains only in-frame clones and omits some. Clone size and V and J calls were adopted from that table, with D and trimming inferred from the DNA. The table includes over 250,000 clones, 65% to 90% detected once. The sample was peripheral blood. This clonotype originated in a human donor in a cohort sampled during active COVID-19.

The CDR3 sequence: CASSESWASGRPYEQYF. Written as DNA, the CDR3 is TGCGCCAGCAGTGAGTCTTGGGCTAGCGGGAGGCCCTACGAGCAGTACTTC. V is TRBV10-2 and J is TRBJ2-7; 11 bases align to TRBD2. From germline, CDR1 is WSHSY and CDR2 SAAADI. The CDR3 is 17 amino acids. V trimming: 0 bases; J trimming: 2 bases; junction bases outside the gene matches: 6.